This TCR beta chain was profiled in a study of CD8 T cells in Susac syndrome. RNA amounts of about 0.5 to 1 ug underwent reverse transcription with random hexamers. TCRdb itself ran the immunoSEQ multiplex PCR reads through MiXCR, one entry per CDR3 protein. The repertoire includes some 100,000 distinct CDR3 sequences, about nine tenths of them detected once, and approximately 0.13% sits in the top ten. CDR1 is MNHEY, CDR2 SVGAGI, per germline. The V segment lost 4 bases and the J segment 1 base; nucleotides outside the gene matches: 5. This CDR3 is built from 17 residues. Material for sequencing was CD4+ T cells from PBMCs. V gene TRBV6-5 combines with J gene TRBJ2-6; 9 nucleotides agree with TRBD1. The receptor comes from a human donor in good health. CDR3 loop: CASSSGQGWSGANVLTF. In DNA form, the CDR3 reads TGTGCCAGCAGTTCAGGACAGGGGTGGTCTGGGGCCAACGTCCTGACTTTC.